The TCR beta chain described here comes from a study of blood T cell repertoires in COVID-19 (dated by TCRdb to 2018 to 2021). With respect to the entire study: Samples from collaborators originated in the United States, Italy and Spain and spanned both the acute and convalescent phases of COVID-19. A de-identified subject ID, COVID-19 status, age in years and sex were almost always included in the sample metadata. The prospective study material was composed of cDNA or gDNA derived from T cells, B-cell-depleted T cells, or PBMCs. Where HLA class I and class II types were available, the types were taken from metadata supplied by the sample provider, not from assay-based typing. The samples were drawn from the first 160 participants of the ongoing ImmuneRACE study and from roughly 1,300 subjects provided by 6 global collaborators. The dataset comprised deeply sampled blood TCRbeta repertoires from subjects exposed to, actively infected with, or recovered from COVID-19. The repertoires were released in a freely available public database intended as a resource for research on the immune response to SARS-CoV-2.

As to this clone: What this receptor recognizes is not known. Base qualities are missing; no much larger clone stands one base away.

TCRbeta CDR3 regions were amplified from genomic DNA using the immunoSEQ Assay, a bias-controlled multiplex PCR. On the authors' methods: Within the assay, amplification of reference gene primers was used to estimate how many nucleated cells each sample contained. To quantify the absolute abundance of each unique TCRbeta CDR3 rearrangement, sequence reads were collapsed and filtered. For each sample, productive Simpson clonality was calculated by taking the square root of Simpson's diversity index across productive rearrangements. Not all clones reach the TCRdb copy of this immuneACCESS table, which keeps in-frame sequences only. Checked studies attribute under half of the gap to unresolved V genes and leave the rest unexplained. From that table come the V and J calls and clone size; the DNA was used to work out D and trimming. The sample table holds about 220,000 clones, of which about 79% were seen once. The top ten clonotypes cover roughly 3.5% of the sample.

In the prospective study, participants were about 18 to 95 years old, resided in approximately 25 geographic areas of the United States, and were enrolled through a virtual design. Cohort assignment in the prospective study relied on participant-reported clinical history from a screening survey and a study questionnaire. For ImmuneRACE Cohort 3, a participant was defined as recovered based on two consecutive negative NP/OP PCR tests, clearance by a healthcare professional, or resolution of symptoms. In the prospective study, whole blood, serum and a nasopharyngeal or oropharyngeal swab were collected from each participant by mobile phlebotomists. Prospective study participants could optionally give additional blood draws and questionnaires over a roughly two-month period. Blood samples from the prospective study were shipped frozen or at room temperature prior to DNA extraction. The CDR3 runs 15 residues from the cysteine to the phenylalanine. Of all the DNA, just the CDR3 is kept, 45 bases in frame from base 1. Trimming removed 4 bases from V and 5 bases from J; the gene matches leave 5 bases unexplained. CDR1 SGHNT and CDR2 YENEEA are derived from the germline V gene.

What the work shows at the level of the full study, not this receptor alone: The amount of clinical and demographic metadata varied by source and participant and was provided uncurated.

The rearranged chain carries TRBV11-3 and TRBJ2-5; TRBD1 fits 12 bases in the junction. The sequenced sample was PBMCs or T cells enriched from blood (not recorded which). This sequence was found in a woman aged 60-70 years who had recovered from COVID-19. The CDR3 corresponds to CASSSGQGARETQYF. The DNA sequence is TGTGCCAGCAGCTCGGGACAGGGGGCGAGGGAGACCCAGTACTTC. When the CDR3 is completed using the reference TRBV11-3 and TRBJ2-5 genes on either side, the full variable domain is EAGVVQSPRYKIIEKKQPVAFWCNPISGHNTLYWYLQNLGQGPELLIRYENEEAVDDSQLPKDRFSAERLKGVDSTLKIQPAELGDSAVYLCASSSGQGARETQYFGPGTRLLVL.